This TCR beta chain was recovered during a study of post-analysis software for immune sequencing data. This clonotype appeared a few times. Its matching antigen is unknown. General study results and limits: Patients had higher frequencies than controls of about five TRBV segments, including TRBV5-6, TRBV5-1 and TRBV20-1.

TCR beta cDNA libraries included unique molecular identifiers. TCRdb re-analysed the PCR reads in MiXCR, keeping a single row per CDR3 protein. The sample includes 700,000 to 800,000 distinct CDR3 sequences, around 27% of them seen just once. The germline V gene has CDR1 DFQATT and CDR2 SNEGSKA (reference sequence). V shed 3 bases and J 2 bases; nucleotides not matched to a gene: 4. This CDR3 contains 14 residues. Source material: blood. This TCR was recovered from a girl between 10 and 17 years old with multiple sclerosis. This rearrangement joins TRBV20-1 to TRBJ2-7, with 10 bases fitting TRBD2. CDR3 loop: CSARGGTSAYEQYF. CDR3 nucleotides: TGCAGTGCTAGGGGGGGGACTAGCGCCTACGAGCAGTACTTC.